Listed here are 22 T cell receptor beta chains from one sample, sequenced in a study of T-cell reconstitution after alpha-beta-depleted transplantation in children. Unique molecular identifiers tagged the TCRbeta library. One entry per CDR3 protein, called by TCRdb with MiXCR from the PCR reads. Seen here are some 200,000 distinct CDR3 sequences, 8% to 10% observed once, and the top ten hold around 6.2%. The source was PBMCs from the stem cell graft donor, collected from the stem cell graft. All receptors derive from a human donor who donated a stem cell graft to a child with acute lymphoblastic leukemia.

This clonotype was seen repeatedly, ten times or more. The V gene is TRBV19, the J gene TRBJ2-5; the D gene is possibly TRBD1 (6 bases). This CDR3 has 13 amino acids. V was cut by 7 bases and J by 2 bases, with 11 bases left in between. The germline V gene encodes CDR1 LNHDA and CDR2 SQIVND (reference sequence). This chain's CDR3 is CASTPGDQETQYF. The CDR3 bases are TGTGCCAGTACCCCAGGGGATCAAGAGACCCAGTACTTC.

The chain links TRBV3-1 to TRBJ1-2; unclear D gene. The CDR3 is made up of 12 amino acids. Germline V CDR1 and CDR2: LGHDT, YNNKEL (reference sequence). The ends were cut back, 4 bases at V and 8 bases at J, with 11 bases in the middle. CDR3 sequence (DNA): TGTGCCAGCAGCCCCCGGGAGCGGGGCTACACCTTC. This sequence encodes CASSPRERGYTF. The entire variable domain, with the rest obtained from reference TRBV3-1 and TRBJ1-2, is as follows: DTAVSQTPKYLVTQMGNDKSIKCEQNLGHDTMYWYKQDSKKFLKIMFSYNNKELIINETVPNRFSPKSPDKAHLNLHINSLELGDSAVYFCASSPRERGYTFGSGTRLTVV.

This clonotype was found many times. The chain recombines TRBV4-3 with TRBJ2-2, with TRBD1 as a possible D gene (6 bases). The CDR3 is 15 amino acids. The germline gives CDR1 LGHNA, CDR2 YSLEER. V shed 2 bases and J shed 6 bases, with 13 bases lying between them. CDR3 DNA: TGCGCCAGCAGCCAAAATTTAGGGGGACCCGGGGAGCTGTTTTTT. This gives the protein CASSQNLGGPGELFF.

CDR3 protein: CASRSPGYSYNEQFF. CDR3 DNA: TGCGCCAGCAGATCCCCGGGGTACTCCTACAATGAGCAGTTCTTC. This chain joins TRBV4-1 and TRBJ2-1; tentative D call: TRBD2 (5 bases). With 6 bases removed from V and 0 bases from J, the gap between germline ends came to 12 bases. Germline V gene sequence: CDR1 MGHRA, CDR2 YSYEKL. The CDR3 extends over 15 amino acids.

This CDR3 is CASSLRPIKGFSHTEAFF. The CDR3 DNA is TGTGCCAGCAGTTTAAGACCAATAAAAGGCTTTTCCCACACTGAAGCTTTCTTT. The chain is built from TRBV27 and TRBJ1-1; D remains unclear. The CDR3 covers 18 residues. The V gene's germline CDR1 is MNHEY and CDR2 SMNVEV (reference sequence). Trimming left V 2 bases short and J 3 bases short, with 22 bases between.

Remarks on this clonotype: This may be a read error: a much more frequent sequence differs by one nucleotide. In DNA form, the CDR3 reads TGCGCCGGCAGCCAAGATGGGTGGCAGCCCCAGCATTTT. Amino acids: CAGSQDGWQPQHF. This chain connects TRBV4-3 to TRBJ1-5; D call uncertain. CDR3 length equals 13 residues. Germline V gene lookup returns CDR1 LGHNA and CDR2 YSLEER.

The chain combines TRBV5-5 with TRBJ1-1, with a weak D call TRBD1 (6 bases). Germline CDR1 and CDR2: SGHKS and YYEKEE (reference sequence). The CDR3 extends over 15 amino acids. V was clipped by 3 bases and J by 3 bases, with 15 bases between them. CDR3 sequence: CASSWDGGGYTEAFF. The CDR3 nucleotides read TGTGCCAGCAGCTGGGATGGGGGCGGGTACACTGAAGCTTTCTTT.

The sample holds a few counts of this clonotype. The rearrangement joins TRBV5-1 to TRBJ1-1; weak D call: TRBD1 (6 bases). The CDR3 has 12 amino acids. Looked up from germline, CDR1 is SGHRS and CDR2 is YFSETQ. Trimming cost V 1 base and J 8 bases, with 9 bases left between them. CDR3: CASSLSGAEAFF. In nucleotides, the CDR3 is TGCGCCAGCAGCTTGTCAGGGGCCGAAGCTTTCTTT.

The chain has TRBV20-1 and TRBJ1-2, with D unclear. The CDR3 loop spans 13 amino acids. V lost 6 bases and J 0 bases, leaving 11 bases between the germline ends. Germline CDR1 reads DFQATT; CDR2 reads SNEGSKA (reference sequence). CDR3: CSARTETNYGYTF. In DNA form, the CDR3 reads TGCAGTGCGAGGACGGAGACTAACTATGGCTACACCTTC.

This clonotype was recorded a few times. The chain has TRBV12-3 or TRBV12-4 and TRBJ1-3; D is unclear. This CDR3 region has 15 residues. The V gene lost 5 bases and the J gene lost 3 bases, with 14 bases spanning the gap. The chain's CDR3 is CASSEGPQRGNTIYF. The CDR3 DNA follows: TGTGCCAGCAGTGAGGGTCCCCAGCGTGGAAACACCATATATTTT.

Only a few counts were recorded for this clonotype. The chain links TRBV10-3 to TRBJ2-2; D could derive from TRBD1 or TRBD2 (6 bases each). V was cut by 6 bases and J by 3 bases, with 14 bases left in between. The CDR3 covers 15 residues. Germline CDR1 ENHRY, CDR2 SYGVKD. The CDR3 DNA follows: TGTGCCATCAGGTGGGCAGGGGAGGACACCGGGGAGCTGTTTTTT. This encodes CAIRWAGEDTGELFF.

This clonotype showed up just a few times. V gene TRBV12-3 or TRBV12-4 combines with J gene TRBJ1-5, with D perhaps matching TRBD1 (5 bases). CDR3 size: 15 residues. Between the trimmed V and J ends, which lost 2 bases and 6 bases, there was a span of 14 bases. The CDR3 here is CASSLSGGKIQPQHF. The CDR3 DNA sequence: TGTGCCAGCAGTTTATCGGGGGGTAAAATTCAGCCCCAGCATTTT.

This clonotype was observed at least ten times. The chain links TRBV7-2 to TRBJ2-7, with 9 bases lining up with TRBD2. Trimming removed 2 bases from V and 9 bases from J; junction bases left unmatched: 11. CDR3 length: 15 residues. CDR1 and CDR2 from the germline V gene are SGHTA and FQGNSA. CDR3 region: CASSLYPSGAPGQYF. Written as DNA, the CDR3 is TGTGCCAGCAGCTTATATCCTAGCGGGGCCCCCGGGCAGTACTTC. The variable domain in full, completed from reference TRBV7-2 and TRBJ2-7, reads GAGVSQSPSNKVTEKGKDVELRCDPISGHTALYWYRQSLGQGLEFLIYFQGNSAPDKSGLPSDRFSAERTGGSVSTLTIQRTQQEDSAVYLCASSLYPSGAPGQYFGPGTRLTVT.

This clonotype was detected only a few times. The chain combines TRBV5-1 with TRBJ2-1; TRBD2 agrees at 10 bases. The CDR3 has 15 residues. CDR1 and CDR2 (germline): SGHRS, YFSETQ. V lost 5 bases and J lost 8; bases outside the gene matches: 10. The CDR3 region has the DNA TGCGCCAGCAGTGCGGTAGCGGGGGGTGGGGATGAGCAGTTCTTC. This encodes CASSAVAGGGDEQFF.

The chain recombines TRBV3-1 with TRBJ1-1; 7 nucleotides align to TRBD1. Germline V lookup: CDR1 LGHDT, CDR2 YNNKEL (reference sequence). The V gene end was trimmed by 4 bases and the J gene end by 4 bases; junction bases not matched to a gene: 9. The CDR3 has 15 residues. The CDR3, as DNA: TGTGCCAGCAGCCGGATCAACAGGGGAAGCACTGAAGCTTTCTTT. It encodes CASSRINRGSTEAFF.

The sample holds a few counts of this clonotype. The chain employs TRBV6-5 and TRBJ2-1; the D is unclear. The CDR3 runs 13 residues. V gave up 5 bases and J gave up 7 bases, with 12 bases separating them. The germline CDR1 and CDR2 sequences are MNHEY and SVGAGI. For the CDR3, the DNA is TGTGCCAGCAGTCCCAACGTGGGTAATGAGCAGTTCTTC. Its protein is CASSPNVGNEQFF.

The DNA of the CDR3 is TGCGCCAGCAGCCTTAGCGGGGGCCAACAAGAGACCCAGTACTTC. Translating gives CASSLSGGQQETQYF. The rearrangement links TRBV4-3 to TRBJ2-5; 9 nucleotides align to TRBD2. Per germline, CDR1 LGHNA and CDR2 YSLEER. The CDR3 contains 15 residues. V lost 4 bases to trimming and J lost 2 bases; unmatched junction nucleotides: 5.

This clonotype was counted ten times or more. This sequence joins TRBV20-1 and TRBJ1-4, with 9 positions matching TRBD1. V shed 6 bases and J 7 bases; nucleotides not matched to a gene: 9. Germline CDR1 is DFQATT and CDR2 is SNEGSKA (reference sequence). The CDR3 contains 14 residues. CDR3 residues: CSALDTGGPEKLFF. The CDR3 DNA follows: TGCAGTGCCTTGGACACAGGGGGCCCTGAAAAACTGTTTTTT.

The chain recombines TRBV7-9 with TRBJ1-1, with D unclear. Trimming cost V 7 bases and J 7 bases, with 19 bases left between them. Germline CDR1 is SEHNR and CDR2 is FQNEAQ (reference sequence). The CDR3 runs to 14 residues. The DNA of the CDR3 is TGTGCCAGCATTTTACCCGGGGAGCATGTTGAAGCTTTCTTT. Translation gives CASILPGEHVEAFF.

This clonotype was seen a few times. The V and J genes are TRBV27 and TRBJ2-5, with 9 positions matching TRBD2. V trimming: 9 bases; J trimming: 1 base; junction bases outside the gene matches: 0. The CDR3 is made up of 12 amino acids. Germline CDR1 MNHEY, CDR2 SMNVEV (reference sequence). The CDR3 protein is CASSGGQETQYF. The DNA for the CDR3 is TGTGCCAGTAGCGGGGGCCAAGAGACCCAGTACTTC.

The chain has TRBV5-4 and TRBJ2-5; maybe TRBD1 (6 bases). The V gene lost 1 base and the J gene lost 4 bases, with 14 bases spanning the gap. Germline-derived CDR1 and CDR2 are SGHNT and YYREEE (reference sequence). The CDR3 loop spans 15 amino acids. CDR3 amino acids: CASSLTNRVGETQYF. The CDR3 DNA reads TGTGCCAGCAGCTTGACGAACAGGGTCGGAGAGACCCAGTACTTC.

Note on this clonotype: This may be a read error, as it is one base from a much larger clone. The rearrangement joins TRBV27 to TRBJ1-1; D might be TRBD1 (6 bases). The CDR3 consists of 13 residues. Deletions cut 10 bases from V and 0 bases from J, with 12 bases between. Germline V gene lookup returns CDR1 MNHEY and CDR2 SMNVEV (reference sequence). The CDR3, as DNA: TGTGCCACCGGGACAAGCTTGAACACTGAAGCTTTCTTT. Translation gives CATGTSLNTEAFF.